This entry lists 23 T cell receptor beta chains sequenced from one sample in a study of blood T cell repertoires in COVID-19. Sequencing used immunoSEQ multiplex PCR; TCRdb keeps in-frame clones, though not all of them. The sample lists approximately 300,000 clones; roughly 89% were seen once. The sample taken for sequencing was peripheral blood. All receptors derive from a man aged 25 to 40 with acute or convalescent COVID-19.

The chain has TRBV6-5 and TRBJ1-6; no reliable D call. The germline CDR1 and CDR2 sequences are MNHEY and SVGAGI. CDR3 length: 14 amino acids. The V gene lost 6 bases and the J gene lost 3 bases, with 9 bases spanning the gap. For the CDR3, the DNA is TGTGCCAGCAGAAGGAGTAGCTATAATTCACCCCTCCACTTT. Translated, it gives CASRRSSYNSPLHF.

V and J are TRBV28 and TRBJ1-2, with D possibly being TRBD1 (5 bases). Per germline, CDR1 MDHEN and CDR2 SYDVKM. The CDR3 has 16 residues. Trimming removed 6 bases from V and 8 bases from J, with 25 bases in between. CDR3 sequence: CASSALTLTVPLGYTF. Written as DNA, the CDR3 is TGTGCCAGCAGCGCCTTAACCCTGACAGTCCCGCTAGGCTACACCTTC.

The gene calls are TRBV18 and TRBJ1-1, with 7 bases lining up with TRBD1. Germline lookup yields CDR1 KGHSH and CDR2 LQKENI. With V trimmed by 6 bases and J by 1 base, 5 bases remained unmatched. The CDR3 spans 14 residues. The CDR3 spells CASSIGGPNTEAFF. CDR3 DNA sequence: TGTGCCAGCTCTATAGGGGGCCCGAACACTGAAGCTTTCTTT.

The chain links TRBV28 to TRBJ1-5; TRBD1 is a possible D gene (5 bases). The CDR3 consists of 16 residues. Trimming took 4 bases from V and 5 from J, leaving 18 bases between them. Germline values: CDR1 MDHEN, CDR2 SYDVKM. As DNA, the CDR3 is TGTGCCAGCAGTTCTTCCAAGCCAGGGATCGATCAGCCCCAGCATTTT. Translation gives CASSSSKPGIDQPQHF.

This clone was counted once. The V gene is TRBV6-5, the J gene TRBJ2-2; D possibly corresponds to TRBD1 (6 bases). Trimming took 2 bases from V and 6 from J, leaving 13 bases between them. This CDR3 comprises 15 residues. Per germline, CDR1 MNHEY and CDR2 SVGAGI. DNA for the CDR3: TGTGCCAGCAGTTACGCGTCTTGGGGGCCCGGGGAGCTGTTTTTT. Protein sequence: CASSYASWGPGELFF.

This chain connects TRBV27 to TRBJ2-7, with 9 bases fitting TRBD1. Germline V CDR1 and CDR2: MNHEY, SMNVEV (reference sequence). The CDR3 loop spans 16 amino acids. Trimming at V came to 5 bases and at J to 6 bases, leaving 14 bases not matched to a gene. The CDR3 region is CASSQKAGTGNGEQYF. The CDR3 nucleotides read TGTGCCAGCAGTCAAAAAGCCGGGACAGGGAATGGCGAGCAGTACTTC.

This clone showed up just a few times. The chain couples TRBV30 to TRBJ2-7; TRBD1 matches 7 bases. Germline lookup yields CDR1 GTSNPN and CDR2 SVGIG (reference sequence). This CDR3 region has 17 residues. The V segment lost 4 bases and the J segment 4 bases; nucleotides outside the gene matches: 19. CDR3 sequence (DNA): TGTGCCTGGACTTGGTCCCCCGGGACAGATGTTTTATACGAGCAGTACTTC. Its protein product is CAWTWSPGTDVLYEQYF.

The chain carries TRBV7-2 and TRBJ2-5; TRBD2 agrees at 9 bases. Per germline, CDR1 SGHTA and CDR2 FQGNSA. The V segment lost 4 bases and the J segment 4 bases; nucleotides outside the gene matches: 7. The CDR3 runs to 15 residues. The CDR3 DNA is TGTGCCAGCAGCTGGCGGCGGGGGGGCCGAGAGACCCAGTACTTC. This sequence encodes CASSWRRGGRETQYF.

This sequence joins TRBV28 and TRBJ1-3; D is perhaps TRBD1 (5 bases). The V end lost 3 bases, the J end lost 2 bases, and 11 bases lay between the germline ends. CDR3 length: 15 residues. Germline CDR1 MDHEN, CDR2 SYDVKM. This chain's CDR3 is CASSLNSGAGNTIYF. The CDR3 DNA reads TGTGCCAGCAGTTTGAACTCGGGGGCTGGAAACACCATATATTTT.

The rearrangement uses TRBV24-1 and TRBJ1-5, with 8 bases aligning to TRBD1. The CDR3 is made up of 13 amino acids. J lost 4 bases, V lost 11 bases, and 6 bases had no gene match. Germline assignment: CDR1 KGHDR and CDR2 SFDVKD. Here the CDR3 DNA reads TGTGCCATTTCGGACAGGGTAAATCAGCCCCAGCATTTT. Its protein is CAISDRVNQPQHF.

The genes are TRBV29-1 and TRBJ1-4; 9 bases are shared with TRBD1. This CDR3 is built from 13 residues. After removal of 6 bases from V and 7 bases from J, the junction contained 6 bases not matched to a gene. Germline V CDR1 and CDR2: SQVTM, ANQGSEA. The CDR3 DNA reads as TGCAGCGTGCCGGGACAGGGAGGTGAAAAACTGTTTTTT. Protein sequence: CSVPGQGGEKLFF.

The chain uses TRBV29-1 and TRBJ1-5, with 8 positions matching TRBD1. The ends lost 4 bases at V and 4 bases at J; junction bases unmatched: 3. CDR1 is SQVTM and CDR2 is ANQGSEA in the germline V gene. This CDR3 is built from 13 residues. The chain's CDR3 is CSVGQGANQPQHF. The CDR3 DNA sequence: TGCAGCGTTGGGCAGGGGGCAAATCAGCCCCAGCATTTT.

The chain employs TRBV12-5 and TRBJ2-2; D is undetermined. V was shortened by 6 bases and J by 7 bases, with 6 bases between the two germline ends. Per the germline V gene, CDR1 is LGHNT and CDR2 is FRNRAP. The length of the CDR3 is 11 residues. The CDR3 protein is CASGPYGELFF. DNA for the CDR3: TGTGCTAGTGGCCCGTACGGGGAGCTGTTTTTT.

This chain joins TRBV4-1 and TRBJ1-4; the D is unclear. CDR3 length: 13 residues. CDR1 is MGHRA, CDR2 YSYEKL, per germline. V was shortened by 2 bases and J by 8 bases, with 9 bases between the two germline ends. CDR3 sequence: CASSQLRVEKLFF. CDR3 nucleotide sequence: TGCGCCAGCAGCCAACTTCGTGTGGAAAAACTGTTTTTT.

This clone occurred a few times. The gene calls are TRBV5-6 and TRBJ1-2, with 8 bases that match TRBD1. This CDR3 is built from 13 residues. The V and J ends lost 5 bases and 11 bases, in that order; junction bases with no gene match: 11. Germline V CDR1 and CDR2: SGHDT, YYEEEE. The CDR3 DNA reads as TGTGCCAGCAGTAGCCGGACAGGGATCGGTTACACCTTC. Its protein is CASSSRTGIGYTF.

V and J are TRBV6-5 and TRBJ2-7; D ambiguous. The V end was cut by 5 bases, the J end by 6 bases, with 17 bases between. In germline, CDR1 is MNHEY, CDR2 SVGAGI. CDR3 length equals 14 residues. The CDR3 DNA sequence: TGTGCCAGCAGTAATCGGTACGGTTCGGGCGAGCAGTACTTC. It codes for CASSNRYGSGEQYF.

About this clone itself: The sample contains more than one DNA sequence encoding this CDR3. The chain combines TRBV11-2 with TRBJ2-7, with 8 bases matching TRBD1. The CDR3 consists of 14 residues. Germline-derived CDR1 and CDR2 are SGHAT and FQNNGV. With V trimmed by 2 bases and J by 2 bases, 2 bases remained unmatched. This chain's CDR3 is CASSLTGGPYEQYF. The DNA for the CDR3 is TGTGCCAGCAGCTTAACAGGGGGGCCCTACGAGCAGTACTTC.

This chain uses TRBV28 with TRBJ2-7; possible D gene TRBD2, 6 bases. The length of the CDR3 is 15 residues. The ends were cut back, 2 bases at V and 5 bases at J, with 16 bases in the middle. Germline CDR1 is MDHEN and CDR2 is SYDVKM. The CDR3 region has the DNA TGTGCCAGCAGTTTAGTTTCCGGGGGACGCAACGAGCAGTACTTC. This sequence encodes CASSLVSGGRNEQYF.

V and J are TRBV29-1 and TRBJ1-5; possibly TRBD1 for D (5 bases). Between the trimmed V and J ends, which lost 4 bases and 1 base, there was a span of 11 bases. This CDR3 has 14 residues. Germline V gene data show CDR1 as SQVTM and CDR2 as ANQGSEA. CDR3 sequence: CSVAGDRSNQPQHF. In DNA, the CDR3 is TGCAGCGTTGCGGGTGACAGAAGCAATCAGCCCCAGCATTTT.

The chain links TRBV30 to TRBJ2-3, with D possibly matching TRBD2 (5 bases). This CDR3 is 18 amino acids long. V lost 0 bases, J lost 5 bases, and 24 bases lay in between. From germline, CDR1 is GTSNPN and CDR2 SVGIG (reference sequence). The CDR3 spells CAWSVRVSTGSLRDTQYF. Here the CDR3 DNA reads TGTGCCTGGAGTGTACGAGTGTCGACGGGATCTTTGAGAGATACGCAGTATTTT. Looking up the rest from reference TRBV30 and TRBJ2-3 gives the full variable domain: SQTIHQWPATLVQPVGSPLSLECTVEGTSNPNLYWYRQAAGRGLQLLFYSVGIGQISSEVPQNLSASRPQDRQFILSSKKLLLSDSGFYLCAWSVRVSTGSLRDTQYFGPGTRLTVL.

The chain uses TRBV29-1 and TRBJ2-3; 10 bases fit TRBD2. This CDR3 has 12 residues. Germline values: CDR1 SQVTM, CDR2 ANQGSEA. Here the CDR3 reads CSSLAGADTQYF. Here the CDR3 DNA reads TGCAGTAGCCTAGCGGGGGCAGATACGCAGTATTTT.

This clone appeared once. The chain links TRBV21-1 to TRBJ1-5; the D call in the table, TRBD1, was not verified against the DNA. TRBV21-1 counts as a pseudogene. CDR3 length: 16 amino acids. The CDR3 DNA reads as TGTGCCAGCAGCAAAGTATGCCGACAGGGCCATCAGCCCCAGCATTTT. Translation gives CASSKVCRQGHQPQHF.

The chain uses TRBV29-1 and TRBJ2-7; possibly TRBD1 for D (6 bases). CDR3 size: 15 residues. V was clipped by 0 bases and J by 5 bases, with 17 bases between them. Germline assignment: CDR1 SQVTM and CDR2 ANQGSEA. CDR3 amino acids: CSVEDGRGDGNEQYF. CDR3 sequence (DNA): TGCAGCGTTGAAGATGGCAGGGGTGATGGGAACGAGCAGTACTTC.